This T cell receptor beta chain was identified in a study of blood T cell repertoires in COVID-19. Losses at the gene ends were 2 bases for V and 3 bases for J; bases not matched to a gene: 7. The CDR3 consists of 17 residues. Germline V gene sequence: CDR1 SNHLY, CDR2 FYNNEI. Method: immunoSEQ multiplex PCR; TCRdb's copy keeps in-frame clones and lacks some. The sample yields fewer than 350,000 clones, approximately 91% seen once. Sequencing was done on a sample of PBMCs or T cells enriched from blood (not recorded which). J is TRBJ1-3 and V is TRBV2, with 10 nucleotides matching TRBD1. This receptor was obtained from a woman aged 40 to 50 with acute COVID-19. The DNA for the CDR3 is TGTGCCAGCAGTGAAAGGTGGACAGGGGGTTATGGAAACACCATATATTTT. This encodes CASSERWTGGYGNTIYF.